This T cell receptor beta chain was recorded in a study of cytomegalovirus exposure and HLA in healthy donors. The CDR3 extends over 16 amino acids. V was clipped by 5 bases and J by 0 bases; unmatched bases: 6. The germline V gene encodes CDR1 MDHEN and CDR2 SYDVKM. Profiling relied on immunoSEQ multiplex PCR, and the TCRdb table lists in-frame clones only, not all of them. The sample has 150,000 to 200,000 clones; less than 85% are singletons. The sample consisted of PBMCs. The TCR sequence derives from a man aged 18-30 years in good health and CMV-seropositive. V gene TRBV28 combines with J gene TRBJ1-3, with 8 nucleotides matching TRBD1. The CDR3 DNA is TGTGCCAGCAGTGTGACAGGGGCCACCTCTGGAAACACCATATATTTT. Its translation: CASSVTGATSGNTIYF.